The rows below give T cell receptor beta chains drawn from one sample of a study of identical twins. TCRdb fed the 5' RACE reads into MiXCR, producing one record per CDR3 protein. Among 400,000 to 550,000 distinct CDR3 sequences, roughly 26% were seen once, and the ten largest hold 2.9%. In addition, the sample was reused for a study of T cells expressing NK-cell markers.

Sequences were obtained from CD4+ T cells sorted from blood. The source of these receptors is a woman in her late teens or twenties in good health. The CDR3 runs from the conserved cysteine through the conserved F or W. Rows may omit the clone size; those that give it use once, few, many or a size class.

CDR3: CASKRLANTGELFF
V: TRBV7-6
J: TRBJ2-2
size: many

CDR3: CASSQPNWFSGNTIYF
V: TRBV3-1
J: TRBJ1-3
size: NA

CDR3: CASRNRLAGGSRTDTQYF
V: TRBV2
J: TRBJ2-3
size: few

CDR3: CSANPTGSSRDTQYF
V: TRBV20-1
J: TRBJ2-3
size: NA

CDR3: CASSVDRGTQYF
V: TRBV19
J: TRBJ2-3
size: NA

CDR3: CASSLAQGFNEQYF
V: TRBV7-9
J: TRBJ2-7
size: few

CDR3: CSARAASVDTQYF
V: TRBV20-1
J: TRBJ2-3
size: NA

CDR3: CASSFTTSGGQETQYF
V: TRBV11-2
J: TRBJ2-5
size: NA

CDR3: CASSRDGGGSYEQYF
V: TRBV11-1
J: TRBJ2-7
size: NA

CDR3: CSARTNSYEQYF
V: TRBV20-1
J: TRBJ2-7
size: NA

CDR3: CASSALPGRGGQETQYF
V: TRBV9
J: TRBJ2-5
size: NA

CDR3: CSAKVMQVYGYTF
V: TRBV20-1
J: TRBJ1-2
size: NA

CDR3: CASGLGGAHEQFF
V: TRBV12-5
J: TRBJ2-1
size: few

CDR3: CASSLTTGLTEAFF
V: TRBV5-1
J: TRBJ1-1
size: NA

CDR3: CASSDRPADTQYF
V: TRBV2
J: TRBJ2-3
size: NA

CDR3: CAASLVQEVYGYTF
V: TRBV7-9
J: TRBJ1-2
size: few

CDR3: CASSLSGAKNIQYF
V: TRBV5-5
J: TRBJ2-4
size: many

CDR3: CASSWTSKGTDTQYF
V: TRBV5-6
J: TRBJ2-3
size: NA

CDR3: CASSLVGQGLKGRSYEQYF
V: TRBV11-2
J: TRBJ2-7
size: many

CDR3: CAIRQANEQYF
V: TRBV10-3
J: TRBJ2-7
size: NA

CDR3: CASIQWAEAFF
V: TRBV7-9
J: TRBJ1-1
size: few